These 7 T cell receptor beta chains came from one sample sequenced in a study of blood T cell repertoires in COVID-19. Profiled with immunoSEQ multiplex PCR; TCRdb holds only in-frame clones, not every one. The table lists 300,000 to 400,000 clones, around 90% of them singletons. The source material was PBMCs or T cells enriched from blood (not recorded which). These receptor sequences come from a woman between 18 and 29 years old who had recovered from COVID-19.

The chain couples TRBV5-1 to TRBJ2-3; 11 bases agree with TRBD2. Per the germline V gene, CDR1 is SGHRS and CDR2 is YFSETQ. Trimming cost V 0 bases and J 6 bases; bases outside gene matches: 12. The CDR3 runs to 18 residues. CDR3 sequence reads: CASSLESTSGVGRDTQYF. The CDR3 DNA is TGCGCCAGCAGCTTGGAATCGACTAGCGGGGTTGGGAGGGATACGCAGTATTTT.

The chain joins TRBV21-1 to TRBJ1-3; the table assigns TRBD1, which was not confirmed against the DNA. TRBV21-1 is a recognized pseudogene. The CDR3 is 17 amino acids. Here the CDR3 DNA reads TGTGCCAGCAGCCGACAGGGGGCGAAAATTCCTGGAAACACCATATATTTT. This sequence encodes CASSRQGAKIPGNTIYF.

The V gene is TRBV6-5, the J gene TRBJ1-2; D is perhaps TRBD1 (6 bases). Germline lookup yields CDR1 MNHEY and CDR2 SVGAGI. Trimming left V 6 bases short and J 2 bases short, with 13 bases between. CDR3 length: 14 amino acids. CDR3 nucleotides: TGTGCCAGCAGCGGCGGCCAGGGGAACTATGGCTACACCTTC. Protein: CASSGGQGNYGYTF.

The chain joins TRBV4-2 to TRBJ2-5; 8 bases are shared with TRBD1. The ends lost 0 bases at V and 4 bases at J; junction bases unmatched: 7. The CDR3 has 16 residues. The germline gives CDR1 LGHNA, CDR2 YNFKEQ. CDR3 amino acids: CASSQEPGGYGETQYF. The CDR3 bases are TGTGCCAGCAGCCAAGAGCCAGGGGGCTACGGAGAGACCCAGTACTTC.

The chain employs TRBV28 and TRBJ1-1; TRBD1 matches 7 bases. Germline V gene data show CDR1 as MDHEN and CDR2 as SYDVKM. V gave up 10 bases and J gave up 4 bases; unmatched junction bases: 9. There are 13 residues in the CDR3. CDR3 protein: CAITDRFGTEAFF. In DNA, the CDR3 is TGTGCCATCACGGACAGGTTCGGCACTGAAGCTTTCTTT.

J is TRBJ2-2 and V is TRBV19; D possibly corresponds to TRBD1 (6 bases). Between the trimmed V and J ends, which lost 1 base and 6 bases, there was a span of 15 bases. Germline assignment: CDR1 LNHDA and CDR2 SQIVND (reference sequence). This CDR3 spans 16 amino acids. CDR3 amino acids: CASSIAGTMLSGELFF. The CDR3 DNA reads as TGTGCCAGTAGTATAGCCGGGACAATGCTCTCCGGGGAGCTGTTTTTT.

This sequence joins TRBV28 and TRBJ1-6; D may be TRBD1 (6 bases). V lost 5 bases to trimming and J lost 11 bases, with 13 bases between them. The CDR3 runs 13 residues. Germline V gene lookup returns CDR1 MDHEN and CDR2 SYDVKM. The CDR3 DNA is TGTGCCAGCAGTCCCCAACAGGGCCCACCCCTCCACTTT. It specifies CASSPQQGPPLHF.